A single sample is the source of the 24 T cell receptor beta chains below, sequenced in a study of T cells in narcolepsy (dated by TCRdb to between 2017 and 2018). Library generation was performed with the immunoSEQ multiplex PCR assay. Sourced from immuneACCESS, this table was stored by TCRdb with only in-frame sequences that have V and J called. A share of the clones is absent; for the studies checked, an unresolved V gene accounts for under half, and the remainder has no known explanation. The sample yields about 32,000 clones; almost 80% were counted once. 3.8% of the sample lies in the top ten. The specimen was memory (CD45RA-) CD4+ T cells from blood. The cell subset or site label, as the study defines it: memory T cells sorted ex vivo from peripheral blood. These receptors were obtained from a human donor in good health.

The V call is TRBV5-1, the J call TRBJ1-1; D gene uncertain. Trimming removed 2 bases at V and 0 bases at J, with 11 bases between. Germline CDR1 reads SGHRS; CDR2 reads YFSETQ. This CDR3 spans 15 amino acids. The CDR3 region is CASSFRDGLNTEAFF. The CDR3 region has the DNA TGCGCCAGCAGCTTTAGAGACGGCTTGAACACTGAAGCTTTCTTT.

The CDR3 spells CASSPTGLGLYGYTF. In nucleotides, the CDR3 is TGTGCCAGCAGCCCTACGGGGTTGGGGCTCTATGGCTACACCTTC. V usage is TRBV7-3 and J usage is TRBJ1-2, with D tentatively TRBD1 (5 bases). Deletions cut 5 bases from V and 4 bases from J, with 17 bases between. Germline values: CDR1 SGHTA, CDR2 FQGTGA. The CDR3 consists of 15 residues.

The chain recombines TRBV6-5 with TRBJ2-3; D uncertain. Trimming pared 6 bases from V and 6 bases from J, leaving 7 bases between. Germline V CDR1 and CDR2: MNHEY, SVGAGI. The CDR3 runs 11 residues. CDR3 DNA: TGTGCCAGCAGACTCCGGGATACGCAGTATTTT. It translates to CASRLRDTQYF.

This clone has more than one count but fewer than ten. CDR3 coding DNA: TGTGCCAGCAGTGATCAGGGCCTTTTTACTGAAGCTTTCTTT. Translated, it gives CASSDQGLFTEAFF. This sequence joins TRBV25-1 and TRBJ1-1, with D possibly matching TRBD1 (5 bases). The CDR3 is made up of 14 amino acids. CDR1 and CDR2 from the germline V gene are MGHDK and SYGVNS. The germline V and J ends were trimmed by 3 bases and 5 bases, with 13 bases remaining between them.

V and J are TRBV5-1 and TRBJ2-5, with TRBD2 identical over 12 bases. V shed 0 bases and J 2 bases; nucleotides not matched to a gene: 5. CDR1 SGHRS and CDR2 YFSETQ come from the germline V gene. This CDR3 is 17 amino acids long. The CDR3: CASSLGPSGRVQETQYF. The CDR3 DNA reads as TGCGCCAGCAGCTTGGGGCCTAGCGGGAGGGTTCAAGAGACCCAGTACTTC. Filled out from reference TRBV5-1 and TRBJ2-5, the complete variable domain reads KAGVTQTPRYLIKTRGQQVTLSCSPISGHRSVSWYQQTPGQGLQFLFEYFSETQRNKGNFPGRFSGRQFSNSRSEMNVSTLELGDSALYLCASSLGPSGRVQETQYFGPGTRLLVL.

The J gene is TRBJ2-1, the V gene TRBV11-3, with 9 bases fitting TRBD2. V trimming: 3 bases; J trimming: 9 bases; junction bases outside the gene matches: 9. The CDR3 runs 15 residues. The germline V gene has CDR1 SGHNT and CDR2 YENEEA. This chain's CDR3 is CASSFRREGRGEQFF. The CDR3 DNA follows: TGTGCCAGCAGCTTTAGGCGGGAGGGCCGGGGTGAGCAGTTCTTC.

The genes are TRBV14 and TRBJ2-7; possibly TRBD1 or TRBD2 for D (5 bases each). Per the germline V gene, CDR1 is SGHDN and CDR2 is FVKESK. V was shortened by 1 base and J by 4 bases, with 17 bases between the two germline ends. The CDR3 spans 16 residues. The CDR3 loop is CASSQGSLGVWYEQYF. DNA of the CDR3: TGTGCCAGCAGCCAAGGGAGCCTGGGGGTTTGGTACGAGCAGTACTTC.

The CDR3 spells CASSLDTYNEQFF. As DNA, the CDR3 is TGCGCCAGCAGCTTGGACACCTACAATGAGCAGTTCTTC. The chain employs TRBV5-1 and TRBJ2-1, with D hard to call. V lost 0 bases and J 2 bases, leaving 3 bases between the germline ends. Germline CDR1 and CDR2: SGHRS and YFSETQ. The CDR3 sequence is 13 residues long.

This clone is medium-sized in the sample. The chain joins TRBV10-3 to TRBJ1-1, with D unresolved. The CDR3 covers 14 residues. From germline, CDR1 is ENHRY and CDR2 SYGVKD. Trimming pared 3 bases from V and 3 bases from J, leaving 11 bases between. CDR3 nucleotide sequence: TGTGCCATCAGTGACAAAGCTAAGGACACTGAAGCTTTCTTT. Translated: CAISDKAKDTEAFF.

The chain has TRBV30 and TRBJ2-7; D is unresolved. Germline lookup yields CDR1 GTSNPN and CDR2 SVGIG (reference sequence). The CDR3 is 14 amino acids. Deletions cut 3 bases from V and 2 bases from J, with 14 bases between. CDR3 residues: CAWRIPGLPYEQYF. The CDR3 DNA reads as TGTGCCTGGAGAATTCCGGGCCTTCCCTACGAGCAGTACTTC.

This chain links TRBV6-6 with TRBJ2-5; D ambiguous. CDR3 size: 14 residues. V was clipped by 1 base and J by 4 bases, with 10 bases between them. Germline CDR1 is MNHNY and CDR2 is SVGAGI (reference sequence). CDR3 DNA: TGTGCCAGCAGTTACTGGTTCGGTGGAGAGACCCAGTACTTC. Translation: CASSYWFGGETQYF.

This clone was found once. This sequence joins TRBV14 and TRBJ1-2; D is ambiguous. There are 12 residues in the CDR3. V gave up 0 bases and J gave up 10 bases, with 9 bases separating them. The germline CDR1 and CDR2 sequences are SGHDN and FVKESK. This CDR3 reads CASSQDRRIYTF. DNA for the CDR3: TGTGCCAGCAGCCAAGATCGACGGATCTACACCTTC.

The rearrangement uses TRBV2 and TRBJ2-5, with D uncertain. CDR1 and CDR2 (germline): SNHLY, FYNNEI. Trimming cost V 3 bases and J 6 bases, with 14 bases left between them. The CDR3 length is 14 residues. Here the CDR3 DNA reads TGTGCCAGCAGTGACTCTGGGTTCGCGAAGACCCAGTACTTC. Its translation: CASSDSGFAKTQYF.

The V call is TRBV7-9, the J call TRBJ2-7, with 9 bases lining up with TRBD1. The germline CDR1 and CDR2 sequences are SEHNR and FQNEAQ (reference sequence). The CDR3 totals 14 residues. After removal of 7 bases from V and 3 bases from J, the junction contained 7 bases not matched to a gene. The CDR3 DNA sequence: TGTGCCAGCACCACCGGGACAGGGCGCTACGAGCAGTACTTC. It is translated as CASTTGTGRYEQYF.

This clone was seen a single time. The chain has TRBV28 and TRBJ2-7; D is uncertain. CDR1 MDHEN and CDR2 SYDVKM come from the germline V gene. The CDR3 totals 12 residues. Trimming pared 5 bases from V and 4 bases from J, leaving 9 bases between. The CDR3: CASSATHYEQYF. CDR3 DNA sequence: TGTGCCAGCAGTGCGACACATTACGAGCAGTACTTC.

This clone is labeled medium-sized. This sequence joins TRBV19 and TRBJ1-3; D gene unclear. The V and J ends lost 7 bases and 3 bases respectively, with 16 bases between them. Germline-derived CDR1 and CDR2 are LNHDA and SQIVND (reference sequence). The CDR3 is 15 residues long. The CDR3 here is CASKERRDGGNTIYF. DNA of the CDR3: TGTGCCAGTAAGGAGAGGAGGGATGGTGGAAACACCATATATTTT. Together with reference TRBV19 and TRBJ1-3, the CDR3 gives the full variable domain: DGGITQSPKYLFRKEGQNVTLSCEQNLNHDAMYWYRQDPGQGLRLIYYSQIVNDFQKGDIAEGYSVSREKKESFPLTVTSAQKNPTAFYLCASKERRDGGNTIYFGEGSWLTVV.

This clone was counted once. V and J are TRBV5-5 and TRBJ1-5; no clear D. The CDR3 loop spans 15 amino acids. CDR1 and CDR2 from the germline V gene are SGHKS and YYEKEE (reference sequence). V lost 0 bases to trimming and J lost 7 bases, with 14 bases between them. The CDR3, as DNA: TGTGCCAGCAGCTTGGGTTCGTCGGGGTCCCAGCCCCAGCATTTT. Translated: CASSLGSSGSQPQHF.

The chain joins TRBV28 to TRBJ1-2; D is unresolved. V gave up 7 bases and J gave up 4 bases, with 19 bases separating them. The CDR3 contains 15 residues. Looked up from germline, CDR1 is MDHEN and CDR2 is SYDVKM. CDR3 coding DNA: TGTGCCAGCACCCCCAACAAGGCCCTCTTCTATGGCTACACCTTC. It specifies CASTPNKALFYGYTF.

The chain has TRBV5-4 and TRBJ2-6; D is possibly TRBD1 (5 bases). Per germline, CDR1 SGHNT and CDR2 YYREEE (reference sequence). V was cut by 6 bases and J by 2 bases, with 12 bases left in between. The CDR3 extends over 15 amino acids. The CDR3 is CASTFTGAGANVLTF. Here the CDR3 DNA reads TGTGCCAGCACCTTCACAGGCGCTGGGGCCAACGTCCTGACTTTC.

In DNA, the CDR3 is TGCGCCAGCAGCTTGGAGCCTCCGGGACAGGGGGCCGGGGAGCTGTTTTTT. It translates to CASSLEPPGQGAGELFF. This chain joins TRBV5-1 and TRBJ2-2, with 11 bases lining up with TRBD1. CDR3 length: 17 amino acids. J was trimmed by 6 bases and V by 0 bases; bases with no gene match: 7. Germline CDR1 SGHRS, CDR2 YFSETQ.

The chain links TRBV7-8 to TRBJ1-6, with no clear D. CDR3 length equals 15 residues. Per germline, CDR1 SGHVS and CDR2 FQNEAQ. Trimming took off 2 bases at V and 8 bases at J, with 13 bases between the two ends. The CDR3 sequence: CASSLIGSADSPLHF. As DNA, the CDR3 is TGTGCCAGCAGCTTAATCGGCTCGGCGGATTCACCCCTCCACTTT.

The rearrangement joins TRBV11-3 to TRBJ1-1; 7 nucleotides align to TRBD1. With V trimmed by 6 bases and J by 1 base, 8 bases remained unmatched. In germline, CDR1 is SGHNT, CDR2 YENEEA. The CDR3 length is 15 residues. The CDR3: CASRDPDRSNTEAFF. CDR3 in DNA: TGTGCCAGCAGAGACCCGGACAGGTCGAACACTGAAGCTTTCTTT.

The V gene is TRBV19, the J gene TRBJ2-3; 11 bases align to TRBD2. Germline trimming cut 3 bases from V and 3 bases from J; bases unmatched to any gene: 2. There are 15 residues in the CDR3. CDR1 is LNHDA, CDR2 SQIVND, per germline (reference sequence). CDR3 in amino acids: CASSISSGRTDTQYF. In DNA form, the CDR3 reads TGTGCCAGTAGTATTTCTAGCGGGAGGACAGATACGCAGTATTTT.

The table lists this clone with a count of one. The CDR3 DNA reads TGTGCCAGCAGCCAGCTGACAGGGAAGAACACTGAAGCTTTCTTT. Protein: CASSQLTGKNTEAFF. The chain employs TRBV11-2 and TRBJ1-1; 7 bases map to TRBD1. Trimming cost V 5 bases and J 1 base; bases outside gene matches: 7. Germline V gives CDR1 SGHAT, CDR2 FQNNGV. CDR3 length equals 15 residues.